The 21 T cell receptor beta chains below all came from one sample that was sequenced in a study of identical twins. TCRdb passed the 5' RACE reads through MiXCR, listing each CDR3 protein once. The table lists more than 250,000 distinct CDR3 sequences, under 9.5% of them singletons. The same data also went into a second study, on yellow fever vaccine responses in identical twins.

Material: memory (CD45RO+) T cells sorted from blood. These receptors were taken from a young woman in good health.

This clonotype was observed a few times. The J gene is TRBJ1-4, the V gene TRBV12-3 or TRBV12-4; D not resolved. The CDR3 totals 13 residues. V lost 11 bases and J lost 4, with 14 bases in between. The CDR3 here is CASNDGLNEKLFF. In DNA form, the CDR3 reads TGTGCCTCGAACGACGGTCTTAATGAAAAACTGTTTTTT.

This chain joins TRBV5-1 and TRBJ2-3, with 10 nucleotides matching TRBD2. CDR3 length: 16 amino acids. In germline, CDR1 is SGHRS, CDR2 YFSETQ. V lost 3 bases and J lost 2; bases outside the gene matches: 6. CDR3 sequence (DNA): TGCGCCAGCAGCTCAGGGACTAGCGAATACACAGATACGCAGTATTTT. It codes for CASSSGTSEYTDTQYF.

This clonotype has a handful of counts. The chain has TRBV19 and TRBJ2-2, with D possibly being TRBD2 (5 bases). Germline V gives CDR1 LNHDA, CDR2 SQIVND (reference sequence). The CDR3 loop spans 15 amino acids. The V gene lost 0 bases and the J gene lost 6 bases, with 11 bases spanning the gap. In DNA, the CDR3 is TGTGCCAGTAGTATAGAACTAGTGGGAGCCGGGGAGCTGTTTTTT. Translation gives CASSIELVGAGELFF.

This clonotype was seen repeatedly, ten times or more. This chain links TRBV29-1 with TRBJ2-1; no firm D call. This CDR3 comprises 14 residues. Germline V CDR1 and CDR2: SQVTM, ANQGSEA. The germline V and J ends were trimmed by 0 bases and 1 base, with 7 bases remaining between them. CDR3: CSVEEAVSYNEQFF. The CDR3 DNA sequence: TGCAGCGTTGAAGAGGCGGTGTCCTACAATGAGCAGTTCTTC.

V usage is TRBV20-1 and J usage is TRBJ2-1, with 9 bases lining up with TRBD2. CDR1 DFQATT and CDR2 SNEGSKA come from the germline V gene (reference sequence). V was clipped by 5 bases and J by 7 bases; unmatched bases: 6. CDR3 length: 13 amino acids. In nucleotides, the CDR3 is TGCAGTGCTGCGGGAGGGCCTGGTAATGAGCAGTTCTTC. Its translation is CSAAGGPGNEQFF.

This clonotype was picked up a small number of times. The chain is built from TRBV20-1 and TRBJ1-1, with 7 bases matching TRBD1. Germline V gene sequence: CDR1 DFQATT, CDR2 SNEGSKA (reference sequence). Trimming took 3 bases from V and 1 from J; bases not matched to a gene: 2. CDR3 length equals 13 residues. CDR3 residues: CSARRQGNTEAFF. The CDR3 DNA reads as TGCAGTGCTAGGAGACAGGGGAACACTGAAGCTTTCTTT.

In its sample, this clonotype was seen a few times. Sequence at one end of the junction differs from germline and may be a read error. The chain links TRBV18 to TRBJ1-1; 8 nucleotides line up with TRBD1. The length of the CDR3 is 14 residues. From germline, CDR1 is KGHSH and CDR2 LQKENI. The CDR3 is CASSPRAGGIEVFF. The DNA for the CDR3 is TGTGCCAGCTCACCTCGGGCAGGGGGCATTGAAGTTTTCTTT.

The table lists this clonotype with a few counts. V is TRBV28 and J is TRBJ1-6; 8 positions match TRBD1. V was clipped by 3 bases and J by 14 bases; unmatched bases: 12. The CDR3 sequence is 15 residues long. CDR1 is MDHEN, CDR2 SYDVKM, per germline. This CDR3 is CASSLGDRIIQALHF. CDR3 sequence (DNA): TGTGCCAGCAGTTTGGGGGACAGGATAATTCAGGCCCTCCACTTT.

This clonotype was observed at least ten times. The genes are TRBV7-2 and TRBJ2-5; no definite D call. Trimming stripped 3 bases from V and 3 bases from J, with 8 bases between. Germline V gene data show CDR1 as SGHTA and CDR2 as FQGNSA. This CDR3 spans 13 amino acids. As DNA, the CDR3 is TGTGCCAGCAGCTTGCCGGGTAAAGAGACCCAGTACTTC. Protein sequence: CASSLPGKETQYF.

CDR3: CSASGTPGYYEQYF. Here the CDR3 DNA reads TGCAGTGCCTCCGGGACCCCAGGGTACTACGAGCAGTACTTC. This chain links TRBV20-1 with TRBJ2-7; D is perhaps TRBD1 or TRBD2 (5 bases each). The CDR3 contains 14 residues. V was clipped by 6 bases and J by 3 bases, with 18 bases between them. Looked up from germline, CDR1 is DFQATT and CDR2 is SNEGSKA (reference sequence).

This chain uses TRBV28 with TRBJ2-5; unclear D gene. V lost 6 bases and J 2 bases, leaving 7 bases between the germline ends. This CDR3 region has 12 residues. Germline CDR1 is MDHEN and CDR2 is SYDVKM. CDR3 in DNA: TGTGCCAGCAGCCTCCCACAAGAGACCCAGTACTTC. Translating it yields CASSLPQETQYF.

The sample holds a few counts of this clonotype. The V gene is TRBV6-5, the J gene TRBJ2-2; D is unresolved. The length of the CDR3 is 16 residues. Per the germline V gene, CDR1 is MNHEY and CDR2 is SVGAGI. V shed 6 bases and J shed 2 bases, with 16 bases lying between them. The chain's CDR3 is CASSYRPETNTGELFF. Here the CDR3 DNA reads TGTGCCAGCAGCTACCGGCCGGAGACAAACACCGGGGAGCTGTTTTTT.

V is TRBV20-1 and J is TRBJ2-7; D is perhaps TRBD1 (5 bases). V was trimmed by 0 bases and J by 5 bases, leaving 8 bases between them. The CDR3 has 12 amino acids. Germline V gives CDR1 DFQATT, CDR2 SNEGSKA (reference sequence). For the CDR3, the DNA is TGCAGTGCTAGAGATCCAGGGAACGAGCAGTACTTC. Encoded protein: CSARDPGNEQYF.

This chain uses TRBV9 with TRBJ1-2; D is unresolved. The length of the CDR3 is 15 residues. The V gene's germline CDR1 is SGDLS and CDR2 YYNGEE. V was pared by 0 bases and J by 0 bases, with 9 bases between. In DNA form, the CDR3 reads TGTGCCAGCAGCGTAGCTTGGACGACTAACTATGGCTACACCTTC. It specifies CASSVAWTTNYGYTF.

In this sample, this clonotype turned up many times. The chain uses TRBV25-1 and TRBJ2-3; the match to TRBD2 covers 11 bases. The CDR3 sequence is 16 residues long. V was pared by 5 bases and J by 1 base, with 5 bases of the junction left unmatched. The germline gives CDR1 MGHDK, CDR2 SYGVNS. The CDR3 bases are TGTGCCAGCAGTCTCACTAGCGGGGGTGGCACAGATACGCAGTATTTT. This encodes CASSLTSGGGTDTQYF.

This chain uses TRBV28 with TRBJ1-5; D uncertain. CDR1 and CDR2 (germline): MDHEN, SYDVKM. Trimming took 5 bases from V and 6 from J, leaving 20 bases between them. CDR3 length: 16 residues. DNA of the CDR3: TGTGCCAGCAGTCCAACATCGGTAAGGGCCCCTCAGCCCCAGCATTTT. This codes for CASSPTSVRAPQPQHF.

This clonotype showed up many times. The gene calls are TRBV5-6 and TRBJ2-7, with D tentatively TRBD1 or TRBD2 (5 bases each). V was pared by 4 bases and J by 3 bases, with 11 bases between. This CDR3 spans 13 amino acids. Germline lookup yields CDR1 SGHDT and CDR2 YYEEEE. Written as DNA, the CDR3 is TGTGCCAGCAGCCCGGGACGGTTCTACGAGCAGTACTTC. This sequence encodes CASSPGRFYEQYF.

This clonotype was recorded at least ten times. The chain carries TRBV3-1 and TRBJ2-2, with 7 bases lining up with TRBD2. Germline loops: CDR1 LGHDT, CDR2 YNNKEL (reference sequence). The CDR3 runs to 15 residues. The V segment lost 5 bases and the J segment 4 bases; nucleotides outside the gene matches: 7. CDR3 sequence reads: CASSFSGLTTGELFF. The CDR3 nucleotides are TGTGCCAGCAGCTTTAGCGGGCTAACCACCGGGGAGCTGTTTTTT.

This chain connects TRBV28 to TRBJ2-7; 7 nucleotides match TRBD1. The germline gives CDR1 MDHEN, CDR2 SYDVKM. The ends lost 3 bases at V and 0 bases at J; junction bases unmatched: 2. CDR3 size: 14 residues. CDR3 sequence reads: CASSFGDSSYEQYF. CDR3 nucleotide sequence: TGTGCCAGCAGTTTTGGGGACAGCTCCTACGAGCAGTACTTC.

The V gene is TRBV3-1, the J gene TRBJ2-7; the match to TRBD2 covers 13 bases. With V trimmed by 4 bases and J by 5 bases, 8 bases remained unmatched. The CDR3 runs 16 residues. CDR1 and CDR2 from the germline V gene are LGHDT and YNNKEL (reference sequence). CDR3 DNA: TGTGCCAGCAGCCTACTAGCGGGAGGGGGATGGGACGAGCAGTACTTC. Translating gives CASSLLAGGGWDEQYF.

V usage is TRBV3-1 and J usage is TRBJ1-5, with unresolved D. Trimming removed 1 base at V and 0 bases at J, with 7 bases between. This CDR3 region has 15 residues. The germline V gene has CDR1 LGHDT and CDR2 YNNKEL (reference sequence). CDR3 sequence: CASSQVPFSNQPQHF. CDR3 nucleotide sequence: TGTGCCAGCAGCCAAGTACCCTTTAGCAATCAGCCCCAGCATTTT.